Listed below are T cell receptor beta chains from one sample, sequenced in a study of T cells in Graves' hyperthyroidism and ophthalmopathy. Using its own MiXCR run on the multiplex PCR reads, TCRdb lists one record per CDR3 protein. The sample holds around 620,000 distinct CDR3 sequences, 35% to 55% seen once. Input material: peripheral blood or thyroid tissue (not recorded which). These receptors were collected from an adult woman with Graves' disease, either hyperthyroidism or ophthalmopathy (not recorded which). CDR3s include the opening cysteine and the closing phenylalanine or tryptophan.

v_gene	CDR3aa
TRBV7-2	CASSLRFGNQPQHF
TRBV7-9	CASSLGPEYEQYF
TRBV4-1	CASSQKVGANEKLFF
TRBV29-1	CSVEGHRNTGELFF
TRBV19	CASNIGSGANVLTF
TRBV20-1	CSAELAGVREQYF
TRBV6-5	CASSSDRGWTEAFF
TRBV19	CASALRGDYEQYF
TRBV5-1	CASSSIGTSPLHF
TRBV13	CASSPTRVAGELFF
TRBV7-6	CASSLARANTEAGGIETQYF
TRBV12-3/TRBV12-4	CASSWPGGTGELFF
TRBV4-1	CASRAQGGSNQPQHF
TRBV7-9	CAVPTGGREKLFF
TRBV7-9	CASRWTVQEQYF
TRBV11-2	CASRASYEETQYF
TRBV20-1	CSAGTGNYEQYF
TRBV10-3	CAITSQGPNEQFF
TRBV6-5	CASTPRIAGSRAGELFF
TRBV4-1	CASSHRTEVIEQYF
TRBV29-1	CSVGPTQETQYF
TRBV12-3/TRBV12-4	CASNPLRRRATETQYF
TRBV6-6	CASSYEAPRGETQYF
TRBV18	CASSKGAWYQETQYF
TRBV6-5	CASSYSSGTGQTQPQHF
TRBV7-3	CASTPETGAGGELFF
TRBV4-1	CASSQGSSRTPATGELFF
TRBV2	CASSATGDEETQYF
TRBV12-3/TRBV12-4	CASSFDWGPGANVLTF